The next 2 T cell receptor beta chains were all read from a single sample in a study of cytomegalovirus exposure and HLA in healthy donors. The repertoire was sequenced with immunoSEQ multiplex PCR; TCRdb's copy has only in-frame clones and lacks some. The table shows some 56,000 clones, with approximately 94% occurring only once. Sequencing was done on a sample of PBMCs. The receptors were gathered from a man aged 18-30 years in good health and CMV-seronegative.

This clone showed up just once. J is TRBJ2-3 and V is TRBV4-1; 9 positions match TRBD2. Germline CDR1 reads MGHRA; CDR2 reads YSYEKL. The CDR3 loop spans 16 amino acids. V was pared by 1 base and J by 6 bases, with 8 bases of the junction left unmatched. The CDR3 DNA reads TGCGCCAGCAGCCAAGCCCCGGCTAGCGGGACCGATACGCAGTATTTT. This gives the protein CASSQAPASGTDTQYF.

This chain links TRBV4-1 with TRBJ2-5, with 7 bases aligning to TRBD2. The end of the DNA is better explained by TRBJ2-7, so the J call may be wrong. Germline-derived CDR1 and CDR2 are MGHRA and YSYEKL. The CDR3 is made up of 17 amino acids. The CDR3 DNA reads TGCGCCAGCAGCCAAGATCCCGGAGCGGGGAATTCCTACGAGCAGTACTTC. Its protein product is CASSQDPGAGNSYEQYF.